Listed below are T cell receptor beta chains from one sample, sequenced in a study of control samples from healthy donors and cancer patients. TCRdb keeps only in-frame clones here, not all; method: immunoSEQ multiplex PCR. The sample carries 95,000 to 120,000 clones, around 80% recorded once. Input material: blood. The source of these receptors is a man between 18 and 29 years old in good health. CDR3s include the opening cysteine and the closing phenylalanine or tryptophan. A D gene is named only where the DNA matches it firmly. A clone size is listed for some rows: how often the clone was seen (once, few, many), or a class if it is expanded.

-	TRBV24-1	-	TRBJ1-1	TGTGCCACCAGTGATTTGAGCGGGTCGGGAAAAGCTTTCTTT	CATSDLSGSGKAFF
-	TRBV27	once	TRBJ2-3	TGTGCCAGCAGGCCGAAGGGGGGCACAGATACGCAGTATTTT	CASRPKGGTDTQYF
TRBD1	TRBV30	many	TRBJ1-3	TGTGCCTGGAGTGACTTCCAGGGGGCTAGGTCTGGAAACACCATATATTTT	CAWSDFQGARSGNTIYF
-	TRBV6-5	-	TRBJ1-1	TGTGCCACCCTATTAGGGGGGGGGAACACTGAAGCTTTCTTT	CATLLGGGNTEAFF
-	TRBV6-5	-	TRBJ1-1	TGTGCCAGCAGCCTCGGGGCCACGAACACTGAAGCTTTCTTT	CASSLGATNTEAFF
-	TRBV25-1	-	TRBJ2-2	TGTGCCAGCAGTGAGGTGAAGGGGATGGAGAACACCGGGGAGCTGTTTTTT	CASSEVKGMENTGELFF
-	TRBV3-1/TRBV3-2	-	TRBJ2-3	TGTGCCAGCAGCCACGCCCTTTTCGGGACGGGAGACACAGATACGCAGTATTTT	CASSHALFGTGDTDTQYF
TRBD1	TRBV7-6	few	TRBJ1-2	TGTGCCAGCAGCTTAGCGGGACAGGGGAAGATGGAAATCTATGGCTACACCTTC	CASSLAGQGKMEIYGYTF
-	TRBV7-2	once	TRBJ1-2	TGTGCCACCCGAAGGGGGGACTATGGCTACACCTTC	CATRRGDYGYTF
-	TRBV4-3	-	TRBJ2-2	TGCGCCAGCAGCTCACTGCAGGGCACAACGAACACCGGGGAGCTGTTTTTT	CASSSLQGTTNTGELFF
-	TRBV5-1	once	TRBJ1-3	TGCGCCAGCAGCTTGGTAGGTTACCGAAACACCATATATTTT	CASSLVGYRNTIYF